What follows are 5 T cell receptor beta chains derived from one specimen sequenced in a study of T-cell reconstitution after alpha-beta-depleted transplantation in children. A TCRbeta library incorporating unique molecular identifiers was prepared. One entry per CDR3 protein, called by TCRdb with MiXCR from the PCR reads. This table has a few hundred thousand distinct CDR3 sequences, approximately 10% appearing once. The material sequenced was PBMCs from the stem cell graft donor, taken from the stem cell graft. The source is a human donor who donated a stem cell graft to a child with acute lymphoblastic leukemia.

The CDR3 bases are TGTGCCAGCAGTTTACGGGGCCCCACTGAAGCTTTCTTT. It encodes CASSLRGPTEAFF. J is TRBJ1-1 and V is TRBV27; D possibly corresponds to TRBD1 (5 bases). Germline V CDR1 and CDR2: MNHEY, SMNVEV (reference sequence). The CDR3 loop spans 13 amino acids. V lost 2 bases, J lost 4 bases, and 8 bases lay in between.

This clonotype has a handful of counts. The V gene is TRBV2, the J gene TRBJ2-4; 11 nucleotides agree with TRBD2. Germline V lookup: CDR1 SNHLY, CDR2 FYNNEI. This CDR3 is 15 amino acids long. V gave up 7 bases and J gave up 7 bases; unmatched junction bases: 9. CDR3 protein: CASTPLAGGSNIQYF. CDR3 in DNA: TGTGCCAGCACCCCCTTAGCGGGAGGGTCGAACATTCAGTACTTC.

The chain carries TRBV20-1 and TRBJ2-3; TRBD2 aligns across 13 bases. The V segment lost 5 bases and the J segment 0 bases; nucleotides outside the gene matches: 23. Germline-derived CDR1 and CDR2 are DFQATT and SNEGSKA (reference sequence). The CDR3 spans 22 residues. The CDR3: CSAPVRFRERGTSGASTDTQYF. The CDR3 coding sequence is TGCAGTGCTCCAGTGAGGTTCCGAGAACGAGGGACTAGCGGGGCTAGCACAGATACGCAGTATTTT.

This sequence joins TRBV7-8 and TRBJ2-1; D not resolved. This CDR3 is 16 amino acids long. CDR1 SGHVS and CDR2 FQNEAQ come from the germline V gene. V was pared by 5 bases and J by 3 bases, with 17 bases between. In nucleotides, the CDR3 is TGTGCCAGCAGCCCATCCTCCGGGCGCGACTACAATGAGCAGTTCTTC. This translates into CASSPSSGRDYNEQFF.

The chain combines TRBV20-1 with TRBJ2-1; possible D gene TRBD1, 5 bases. CDR1 is DFQATT, CDR2 SNEGSKA, per germline (reference sequence). This CDR3 is 15 amino acids long. The ends were cut back, 3 bases at V and 0 bases at J, with 12 bases in the middle. The CDR3 loop reads CSASRLTGSYNEQFF. The CDR3 region has the DNA TGCAGTGCTAGCCGTCTTACAGGCTCCTACAATGAGCAGTTCTTC.